The rows below give T cell receptor beta chains drawn from one sample of a study of blood T cell repertoires in COVID-19. Clones were read by immunoSEQ multiplex PCR, and TCRdb kept only the in-frame ones, dropping some. The sample comprises about 200,000 clones, around 80% of which are singletons, and less than 7% rests with the top ten. Sequencing was performed on peripheral blood. These receptors originate from a woman between 65 and 79 years old with acute or convalescent COVID-19. The CDR3 runs from the conserved cysteine through the conserved F or W. The D gene is left open where the match is weak. Some rows have no size entry. The others give once, few or many, or a class for an expanded clone.

CDR3 length	D gene	V gene	J gene	clone size	CDR3 protein	CDR3 DNA
15	TRBD1	TRBV27	TRBJ2-7	NA	CASRAEGQGLREQYF	TGTGCCAGCAGGGCTGAGGGACAGGGACTTCGGGAGCAGTACTTC
13	NA	TRBV19	TRBJ1-4	few	CASSRGRKEKLFF	TGTGCCAGTAGTAGGGGCAGGAAGGAAAAACTGTTTTTT
14	NA	TRBV7-9	TRBJ2-7	NA	CASSLEGARNEQYF	TGTGCCAGCAGCTTAGAGGGAGCTAGGAACGAGCAGTACTTC
16	TRBD2	TRBV18	TRBJ2-2	few	CASSGGTSGISGELFF	TGTGCCAGCTCAGGAGGGACTAGCGGGATCAGCGGGGAGCTGTTTTTT
12	TRBD2	TRBV2	TRBJ2-1	few	CASSQGGLAGFF	TGTGCCAGCAGCCAGGGGGGACTAGCGGGGTTCTTC
20	TRBD1	TRBV4-2	TRBJ1-1	NA	CASSQDGFGQGANRYTEAFF	TGTGCCAGCAGCCAAGATGGATTCGGACAGGGGGCGAATCGGTACACTGAAGCTTTCTTT
14	NA	TRBV28	TRBJ1-2	once	CASSSSDRSHGYTF	TGTGCCAGCAGTTCCTCCGACAGGTCGCATGGCTACACCTTC
14	NA	TRBV27	TRBJ2-1	few	CASSWSGTHNEQFF	TGTGCCAGCAGTTGGAGTGGAACACACAATGAGCAGTTCTTC
16	TRBD1	TRBV7-9	TRBJ2-2	NA	CASSPTGTGGTGELFF	TGTGCCAGCAGTCCTACCGGGACAGGGGGGACCGGGGAGCTGTTTTTT
17	TRBD1	TRBV5-6	TRBJ1-1	NA	CASSLVGTEFMNTEAFF	TGTGCCAGCAGCTTGGTGGGGACAGAATTCATGAACACTGAAGCTTTCTTT
13	NA	TRBV7-9	TRBJ1-1	NA	CASSLQGGAEAFF	TGTGCCAGCAGCTTACAGGGTGGGGCTGAAGCTTTCTTT
19	TRBD2	TRBV5-1	TRBJ2-3	NA	CASSLLLAGGPSSTDTQYF	TGCGCCAGCAGCTTGTTACTAGCGGGAGGCCCGTCGAGCACAGATACGCAGTATTTT
16	TRBD2	TRBV10-3	TRBJ2-5	NA	CAITSRGTSGRKTQYF	TGTGCCATCACCAGTAGGGGGACTAGCGGGAGAAAGACCCAGTACTTC
15	NA	TRBV5-4	TRBJ2-2	NA	CASSKNGTFTGELFF	TGTGCCAGCAGCAAAAACGGGACTTTCACCGGGGAGCTGTTTTTT
13	NA	TRBV3-1/TRBV3-2	TRBJ2-7	once	CASSQSREYEQYF	TGTGCCAGCAGCCAAAGCCGGGAGTACGAGCAGTACTTC
15	TRBD1	TRBV2	TRBJ2-1	NA	CASSVIGQGDDEQFF	TGTGCCAGCAGTGTAATAGGACAGGGGGACGATGAGCAGTTCTTC
17	TRBD2	TRBV11-2	TRBJ2-1	NA	CASSWEAGASGSPRRFF	TGTGCCAGCAGCTGGGAGGCAGGGGCTAGCGGGTCCCCTAGGCGGTTCTTC
19	NA	TRBV12-2	TRBJ2-3	NA	CASRLARPSGNRVTDTQYF	TGTGCAAGTCGCTTAGCGCGCCCTAGCGGGAATCGGGTCACAGATACGCAGTATTTT
14	TRBD1	TRBV6-5	TRBJ2-7	NA	CATRGTVVSYEQYF	TGTGCCACCCGAGGGACAGTAGTTTCCTACGAGCAGTACTTC
16	TRBD2	TRBV15	TRBJ2-3	once	CATSRRTSASTDTQYF	TGTGCCACCAGCAGAAGGACTAGCGCAAGCACAGATACGCAGTATTTT
14	NA	TRBV7-9	TRBJ1-5	NA	CASSLDTFNQPQHF	TGTGCCAGCAGCTTGGACACCTTCAATCAGCCCCAGCATTTT
18	NA	TRBV11-2	TRBJ2-2	once	CASSLMFQYGSDNGELFF	TGTGCCAGCAGCTTGATGTTTCAGTACGGGAGCGATAACGGGGAGCTGTTTTTT
17	TRBD2	TRBV5-1	TRBJ2-3	NA	CASSSGTSGSFTDTQYF	TGCGCCAGCAGCTCCGGGACTAGCGGGAGCTTCACAGATACGCAGTATTTT
16	TRBD1	TRBV23-1	TRBJ1-6	NA	CASRPDRGRDNSPLHF	TGCGCCAGCAGACCGGACAGGGGAAGGGATAATTCACCCCTCCACTTT
13	TRBD1	TRBV28	TRBJ1-5	NA	CASLSRQGTPQHF	TGTGCCAGCCTCTCAAGACAGGGCACGCCCCAGCATTTT
15	NA	TRBV24-1	TRBJ2-5	NA	CATSDSPAGLETQYF	TGTGCCACCAGTGATTCCCCGGCAGGGCTGGAGACCCAGTACTTC
14	NA	TRBV5-1	TRBJ2-3	NA	CASRQGPRTDTQYF	TGCGCCAGCAGGCAGGGGCCGCGCACAGATACGCAGTATTTT
16	TRBD2	TRBV2	TRBJ2-3	NA	CASSERASGSADTQYF	TGTGCCAGCAGTGAAAGGGCTAGCGGGAGCGCAGATACGCAGTATTTT
14	NA	TRBV6-5	TRBJ2-2	NA	CASTVTGNTGELFF	TGTGCCAGCACGGTGACAGGGAACACCGGGGAGCTGTTTTTT
14	NA	TRBV3-1/TRBV3-2	TRBJ1-2	NA	CASSQGGQAYGYTF	TGTGCCAGCAGCCAAGGGGGGCAGGCCTATGGCTACACCTTC
15	TRBD1	TRBV14	TRBJ1-1	NA	CASSRRGLPNTEAFF	TGTGCCAGCAGCCGAAGGGGGCTACCGAACACTGAAGCTTTCTTT
14	TRBD1	TRBV10-3	TRBJ2-5	NA	CAIRGAQGSETQYF	TGTGCCATCAGGGGGGCACAGGGGTCCGAGACCCAGTACTTC
14	TRBD2	TRBV6-5	TRBJ2-1	NA	CASTLAGGGNEQFF	TGTGCCAGCACTCTAGCGGGAGGGGGCAATGAGCAGTTCTTC
15	TRBD1	TRBV5-1	TRBJ2-5	NA	CASSSGQGPQETQYF	TGCGCCAGCAGCTCCGGACAGGGACCTCAAGAGACCCAGTACTTC
14	TRBD2	TRBV19	TRBJ2-3	NA	CASSKAGITDTQYF	TGTGCCAGTAGTAAAGCGGGGATCACAGATACGCAGTATTTT
14	TRBD2	TRBV10-3	TRBJ2-5	NA	CAIGEGDLQETQYF	TGTGCCATTGGGGAGGGTGACTTGCAAGAGACCCAGTACTTC
15	NA	TRBV5-1	TRBJ2-2	NA	CASSPGDSNTGELFF	TGCGCCAGCAGCCCAGGGGATTCGAACACCGGGGAGCTGTTTTTT
15	TRBD1	TRBV2	TRBJ1-5	NA	CASSPTGTERQPQHF	TGTGCCAGCAGCCCGACCGGGACAGAGAGGCAGCCCCAGCATTTT
14	NA	TRBV9	TRBJ2-2	NA	CASSVPPVGGELFF	TGTGCCAGCAGCGTTCCTCCAGTTGGCGGGGAGCTGTTTTTT
14	TRBD1	TRBV9	TRBJ2-7	once	CASSVGQGNYEQYF	TGTGCCAGCAGCGTGGGACAGGGGAACTACGAGCAGTACTTC
15	NA	TRBV7-9	TRBJ2-5	NA	CASSLAGGGSETQYF	TGTGCCAGCAGCTTAGCCGGCGGTGGGAGTGAGACCCAGTACTTC
18	NA	TRBV5-1	TRBJ1-1	NA	CASSLAKGNVPKNTEAFF	TGCGCCAGCAGCTTGGCAAAGGGGAATGTGCCTAAGAACACTGAAGCTTTCTTT
16	TRBD1	TRBV24-1	TRBJ1-2	once	CATSDGGQGLNYGYTF	TGTGCCACCAGTGATGGGGGACAGGGGCTTAACTATGGCTACACCTTC
13	NA	TRBV19	TRBJ2-1	NA	CASQSELYNEQFF	TGTGCCAGTCAATCGGAGTTATACAATGAGCAGTTCTTC
16	TRBD2	TRBV18	TRBJ2-7	NA	CASSPLGLAGAPEQYF	TGTGCCAGCTCACCACTCGGCCTAGCGGGAGCCCCCGAGCAGTACTTC
15	TRBD1	TRBV5-1	TRBJ2-1	NA	CASSLGDSSYNEQFF	TGCGCCAGCAGCTTGGGGGACAGCTCCTACAATGAGCAGTTCTTC
15	TRBD2	TRBV6-5	TRBJ2-7	once	CASSFGASGSYEQYF	TGTGCCAGCAGTTTCGGCGCTAGCGGCTCCTACGAGCAGTACTTC
13	NA	TRBV2	TRBJ1-4	NA	CASSGTPNEKLFF	TGTGCCAGCAGTGGGACACCTAATGAAAAACTGTTTTTT
21	TRBD2	TRBV4-1	TRBJ2-2	NA	CASSQEPPASGRAYDTGELFF	TGCGCCAGCAGCCAAGAACCCCCCGCTAGCGGGAGGGCCTATGACACCGGGGAGCTGTTTTTT
18	TRBD2	TRBV4-1	TRBJ2-1	once	CASSQDHRGTSVIGEQFF	TGCGCCAGCAGCCAAGATCACCGCGGGACTAGTGTCATTGGTGAGCAGTTCTTC
14	NA	TRBV6-6	TRBJ2-3	NA	CASSYFGSTDTQYF	TGTGCCAGCAGTTACTTCGGGAGCACAGATACGCAGTATTTT
17	NA	TRBV5-6	TRBJ2-7	NA	CASSLELLGGSSYEQYF	TGTGCCAGCAGCTTGGAATTATTAGGCGGCAGCTCCTACGAGCAGTACTTC
15	TRBD1	TRBV19	TRBJ2-7	NA	CASSIIGTGDYEQYF	TGTGCCAGTAGTATAATCGGGACAGGGGATTACGAGCAGTACTTC
17	TRBD2	TRBV5-1	TRBJ2-7	NA	CASSLVKVGLAGAEQYF	TGCGCCAGCAGCTTGGTTAAAGTGGGTCTAGCGGGAGCCGAGCAGTACTTC
17	NA	TRBV6-6	TRBJ2-1	NA	CASSPMTGDLTYNEQFF	TGTGCCAGCAGTCCTATGACAGGAGATCTAACCTACAATGAGCAGTTCTTC
13	TRBD1	TRBV19	TRBJ1-5	NA	CASSKGARQPQHF	TGTGCCAGTAGTAAGGGGGCTAGGCAGCCCCAGCATTTT
15	TRBD1	TRBV11-2	TRBJ2-2	few	CASSTPQGATGELFF	TGTGCCAGCAGCACTCCACAGGGGGCGACCGGGGAGCTGTTTTTT
16	TRBD2	TRBV15	TRBJ2-7	NA	CATSRGGLAGTDEQYF	TGTGCCACCAGCAGAGGGGGTCTAGCGGGTACCGACGAGCAGTACTTC